These 13 T cell receptor beta chains share one sample of origin, sequenced in a study of shared clonotypes between healthy human individuals. Selected positively for CCR7 and CD45RO-negative, naive CD8 cells excluded terminally differentiated effector memory CD45RA+ cells. Sequencing was performed with immunoSEQ multiplex PCR; in TCRdb, only in-frame clones are kept and a portion is missing. This table has about 2.2 million clones, around 95% appearing once. Specimen: naive CD8+ T cells from PBMCs. Receptors were obtained from a man younger than 30 in good health. Some clones in this sample may be carry-over from other donors' samples.

This chain uses TRBV7-6 with TRBJ1-2; D remains ambiguous. The CDR3 loop spans 15 amino acids. CDR1 is SGHVS and CDR2 is FNYEAQ in the germline V gene. V was trimmed by 7 bases and J by 3 bases, leaving 18 bases between them. The CDR3 DNA follows: TGTGCCAGCACCCGGTTAAGGGAGAACCACTATGGCTACACCTTC. Residues: CASTRLRENHYGYTF.

V usage is TRBV11-2 and J usage is TRBJ1-5, with a possible D match to TRBD1 (5 bases). The V and J ends lost 5 bases and 0 bases respectively, with 11 bases between them. From germline, CDR1 is SGHAT and CDR2 FQNNGV. This CDR3 is 15 amino acids long. The CDR3 bases are TGTGCCAGCAGCCGCGGGACCGCTAGCAATCAGCCCCAGCATTTT. This codes for CASSRGTASNQPQHF.

V and J are TRBV7-6 and TRBJ2-1, with D maybe TRBD1 (7 bases). The CDR3 consists of 16 residues. V lost 2 bases and J 4 bases, leaving 15 bases between the germline ends. CDR1 is SGHVS, CDR2 FNYEAQ, per germline. The CDR3 sequence: CASSLIQGRTYNEQFF. In DNA form, the CDR3 reads TGTGCCAGCAGCTTAATACAGGGGAGGACATACAATGAGCAGTTCTTC.

This clone is a singleton in its sample. The chain uses TRBV15 and TRBJ2-5; D is tentatively TRBD1 or TRBD2 (5 bases each). In germline, CDR1 is LNHNV, CDR2 YYDKDF (reference sequence). Trimming removed 3 bases from V and 5 bases from J, with 16 bases in between. The length of the CDR3 is 15 residues. The CDR3 here is CATSSGALSRETQYF. CDR3 DNA: TGTGCCACCAGCAGCGGGGCCCTCTCCAGGGAGACCCAGTACTTC. Full variable domain (rest looked up from reference TRBV15 and TRBJ2-5): DAMVIQNPRYQVTQFGKPVTLSCSQTLNHNVMYWYQQKSSQAPKLLFHYYDKDFNNEADTPDNFQSRRPNTSFCFLDIRSPGLGDTAMYLCATSSGALSRETQYFGPGTRLLVL.

This clone was counted once. The V call is TRBV2, the J call TRBJ1-5, with 9 bases matching TRBD1. V was pared by 3 bases and J by 6 bases, with 3 bases of the junction left unmatched. Germline V gives CDR1 SNHLY, CDR2 FYNNEI. CDR3 size: 14 residues. CDR3 sequence: CASSEHRGRQPQHF. As DNA, the CDR3 is TGTGCCAGCAGTGAGCACAGGGGGCGTCAGCCCCAGCATTTT.

The chain employs TRBV4-3 and TRBJ1-2; D is undetermined. The V gene's germline CDR1 is LGHNA and CDR2 YSLEER. The length of the CDR3 is 17 residues. V was shortened by 0 bases and J by 5 bases, with 19 bases between the two germline ends. CDR3 region: CASSQDRVSPSRYGYTF. In DNA form, the CDR3 reads TGCGCCAGCAGCCAAGATCGGGTAAGTCCCTCTAGGTATGGCTACACCTTC.

This chain links TRBV25-1 with TRBJ1-3; possible D gene TRBD1, 5 bases. The CDR3 is 14 amino acids. The germline V and J ends were trimmed by 5 bases and 2 bases, with 10 bases remaining between them. Germline assignment: CDR1 MGHDK and CDR2 SYGVNS. Here the CDR3 DNA reads TGTGCCAGCAGTTTCAGGGAACCTGGAAACACCATATATTTT. Its protein product is CASSFREPGNTIYF.

The V call is TRBV9, the J call TRBJ2-5, with D unresolved. The V end was cut by 4 bases, the J end by 1 base, with 14 bases between. The length of the CDR3 is 15 residues. Per germline, CDR1 SGDLS and CDR2 YYNGEE. Here the CDR3 DNA reads TGTGCCAGCAGCCCCAGAGTAGGGATCCAAGAGACCCAGTACTTC. It encodes CASSPRVGIQETQYF.

The chain combines TRBV5-1 with TRBJ2-7; 10 bases fit TRBD1. The CDR3 is made up of 18 amino acids. The germline V gene has CDR1 SGHRS and CDR2 YFSETQ. V shed 0 bases, J shed 1 base, and the junction held 10 bases outside the gene matches. The chain's CDR3 is CASSLAGQGLPHSYEQYF. CDR3 sequence (DNA): TGCGCCAGCAGCTTGGCGGGACAGGGGCTCCCTCATTCCTACGAGCAGTACTTC.

The gene calls are TRBV7-6 and TRBJ2-7; D is unresolved. This CDR3 is 14 amino acids long. Germline CDR1 and CDR2: SGHVS and FNYEAQ. Deletions cut 1 base from V and 3 bases from J, with 10 bases between. The CDR3: CASSLGGLHYEQYF. DNA of the CDR3: TGTGCCAGCAGCTTAGGCGGTCTACACTACGAGCAGTACTTC.

The rearrangement joins TRBV19 to TRBJ2-2, with TRBD2 matching 7 bases. The CDR3 is 15 amino acids. The V segment lost 4 bases and the J segment 4 bases; nucleotides outside the gene matches: 6. The germline V gene encodes CDR1 LNHDA and CDR2 SQIVND (reference sequence). CDR3 protein: CASSKVSGGTGELFF. For the CDR3, the DNA is TGTGCCAGTAGTAAGGTTTCGGGAGGCACCGGGGAGCTGTTTTTT.

The V and J genes are TRBV5-4 and TRBJ2-7; no definite D call. The V end was cut by 3 bases, the J end by 4 bases, with 14 bases between. This CDR3 comprises 14 residues. Looked up from germline, CDR1 is SGHNT and CDR2 is YYREEE (reference sequence). CDR3 sequence reads: CASSSGGRTYEQYF. The DNA of the CDR3 is TGTGCCAGCAGCTCCGGCGGCAGAACTTACGAGCAGTACTTC.

This chain joins TRBV28 and TRBJ2-2, with D perhaps TRBD2 (5 bases). The V end lost 5 bases, the J end lost 5 bases, and 9 bases lay between the germline ends. CDR1 and CDR2 from the germline V gene are MDHEN and SYDVKM. CDR3 length equals 13 residues. CDR3 amino acids: CASSDGLTGELFF. In DNA, the CDR3 is TGTGCCAGCAGTGACGGACTTACCGGGGAGCTGTTTTTT.